The 22 T cell receptor beta chains in this list originate from one sample, sequenced in a study of T cell repertoires in cytomegalovirus infection. Their specific antigens are unknown. Via MiXCR, TCRdb re-called the reads, giving one row per CDR3 protein. The sample has approximately 310,000 distinct CDR3 sequences; approximately 25% are singletons. The material was cultured PBMCs, obtained from culture after CMV antigen stimulation. The receptor source for this set is a human donor in good health (CMV status not recorded). Some clones in this sample may be carry-over from other donors' samples.

Notes on this clonotype: The junction shows a germline mismatch at one end, possibly a read error. The chain combines TRBV18 with TRBJ2-5, with TRBD2 matching 8 bases. Germline V gene sequence: CDR1 KGHSH, CDR2 LQKENI. CDR3 size: 13 residues. This chain's CDR3 is CASSPPDGLAGHF. The CDR3 DNA reads TGTGCCAGCTCACCGCCCGATGGACTAGCCGGGCACTTC.

The V gene is TRBV6-1, the J gene TRBJ2-2, with unresolved D. Trimming stripped 2 bases from V and 1 base from J, with 5 bases between. This CDR3 comprises 14 residues. Per the germline V gene, CDR1 is MNHNS and CDR2 is SASEGT. CDR3 nucleotides: TGTGCCAGCAGTGAAAATTTGAACACCGGGGAGCTGTTTTTT. This translates into CASSENLNTGELFF.

V usage is TRBV24-1 and J usage is TRBJ2-2; D may be TRBD1 or TRBD2 (5 bases each). Germline-derived CDR1 and CDR2 are KGHDR and SFDVKD. The CDR3 is made up of 15 amino acids. V lost 7 bases and J lost 5, with 16 bases in between. This CDR3 reads CATRGPGPQTGELFF. The DNA for the CDR3 is TGTGCCACCAGGGGCCCGGGACCTCAAACCGGGGAGCTGTTTTTT.

In this sample, this clonotype turned up many times. J is TRBJ2-4 and V is TRBV20-1; a weak D match, TRBD2 (5 bases). V was pared by 1 base and J by 0 bases, with 10 bases between. The CDR3 has 15 amino acids. Per germline, CDR1 DFQATT and CDR2 SNEGSKA (reference sequence). CDR3 in amino acids: CSARAGNLAKNIQYF. In DNA, the CDR3 is TGCAGTGCTAGAGCCGGGAATCTAGCCAAAAACATTCAGTACTTC.

This chain connects TRBV6-1 to TRBJ1-3; possible D gene TRBD1, 5 bases. Trimming shortened V by 1 base and J by 7 bases, and 8 bases separated the two germline ends. This CDR3 is built from 13 residues. The germline gives CDR1 MNHNS, CDR2 SASEGT. As DNA, the CDR3 is TGTGCCAGCAGTGAAGTACGGGGGAACACCATATATTTT. It specifies CASSEVRGNTIYF.

This clonotype was counted ten times or more. This sequence joins TRBV7-8 and TRBJ1-1, with TRBD1 as a possible D gene (6 bases). This CDR3 region has 16 residues. Trimming shortened V by 1 base and J by 0 bases, and 12 bases separated the two germline ends. CDR1 SGHVS and CDR2 FQNEAQ come from the germline V gene. In DNA form, the CDR3 reads TGTGCCAGCAGCTTAGTGTATAAGGGGGTGAACACTGAAGCTTTCTTT. Translation gives CASSLVYKGVNTEAFF. The full variable domain, with the rest looked up from reference TRBV7-8 and TRBJ1-1, is GAGVSQSPRYKVAKRGQDVALRCDPISGHVSLFWYQQALGQGPEFLTYFQNEAQLDKSGLPSDRFFAERPEGSVSTLKIQRTQQEDSAVYLCASSLVYKGVNTEAFFGQGTRLTVV.

The chain has TRBV7-9 and TRBJ1-1; no reliable D call. V dropped 8 bases and J dropped 8 bases, with 21 bases sitting between them. Germline assignment: CDR1 SEHNR and CDR2 FQNEAQ (reference sequence). This CDR3 has 14 amino acids. The DNA of the CDR3 is TGTGCCAGCGCCAGCTCGTTCCAGCCGCAAGAAGCTTTCTTT. Translating it yields CASASSFQPQEAFF. Full variable domain (rest looked up from reference TRBV7-9 and TRBJ1-1): DTGVSQNPRHKITKRGQNVTFRCDPISEHNRLYWYRQTLGQGPEFLTYFQNEAQLEKSRLLSDRFSAERPKGSFSTLEIQRTEQGDSAMYLCASASSFQPQEAFFGQGTRLTVV.

The chain has TRBV7-8 and TRBJ2-2; unclear D gene. V was cut by 5 bases and J by 2 bases, with 12 bases left in between. The CDR3 has 15 amino acids. Per the germline V gene, CDR1 is SGHVS and CDR2 is FQNEAQ. The CDR3 here is CASSDLMGNTGELFF. The CDR3 DNA is TGTGCCAGCAGCGATTTGATGGGAAACACCGGGGAGCTGTTTTTT.

This clonotype was observed a single time. DNA of the CDR3: TGTGCCAGCAGTTTCGACAGTGCGCCTGGAGGCTATGGCTACACCTTC. As protein: CASSFDSAPGGYGYTF. The rearrangement joins TRBV28 to TRBJ1-2, with a weak D call TRBD1 (5 bases). V was pared by 3 bases and J by 4 bases, with 18 bases between. This CDR3 comprises 16 residues. Germline V gene data show CDR1 as MDHEN and CDR2 as SYDVKM.

This sequence joins TRBV4-1 and TRBJ1-5; maybe TRBD1 (6 bases). The CDR3 consists of 16 residues. Trimming removed 0 bases from V and 1 base from J, with 10 bases in between. Germline V gene lookup returns CDR1 MGHRA and CDR2 YSYEKL. This CDR3 reads CASSQDGGGSNQPQHF. The CDR3 DNA sequence: TGCGCCAGCAGCCAAGACGGGGGCGGGAGCAATCAGCCCCAGCATTTT.

In this sample, this clonotype turned up a few times. The chain recombines TRBV27 with TRBJ2-1; 7 bases line up with TRBD2. CDR1 and CDR2 (germline): MNHEY, SMNVEV (reference sequence). This CDR3 spans 17 amino acids. Losses at the gene ends were 5 bases for V and 9 bases for J; bases not matched to a gene: 19. The CDR3 region is CASSPHTASGRRGEQFF. The CDR3 DNA is TGTGCCAGCAGTCCCCACACCGCTAGCGGCCGACGGGGTGAGCAGTTCTTC.

CDR3 nucleotides: TGTGCCAGCAGCCGACGACAGGGTACTGAAGCTTTCTTT. It encodes CASSRRQGTEAFF. V is TRBV11-1 and J is TRBJ1-1; 7 bases fit TRBD1. CDR3 length: 13 residues. Germline V gene sequence: CDR1 SGHAT, CDR2 FQDESV (reference sequence). Losses at the gene ends were 5 bases for V and 5 bases for J; bases not matched to a gene: 5.

The chain links TRBV29-1 to TRBJ2-7; TRBD1 aligns across 9 bases. The CDR3 totals 13 residues. Trimming took 7 bases from V and 0 from J; bases not matched to a gene: 4. Germline lookup yields CDR1 SQVTM and CDR2 ANQGSEA. CDR3 DNA: TGCAGCGCTGAGACAGGGGGCTCCTACGAGCAGTACTTC. This gives the protein CSAETGGSYEQYF.

This clonotype was observed at least ten times. The chain employs TRBV7-2 and TRBJ1-5, with D perhaps matching TRBD1 (5 bases). The CDR3 contains 15 residues. The germline V gene has CDR1 SGHTA and CDR2 FQGNSA. V was clipped by 2 bases and J by 2 bases, with 10 bases between them. Here the CDR3 DNA reads TGTGCCAGCAGCTTATGGGGGGACCGCAATCAGCCCCAGCATTTT. Translated, it gives CASSLWGDRNQPQHF.

This chain uses TRBV5-6 with TRBJ2-5, with D possibly matching TRBD2 (5 bases). The CDR3 runs to 17 residues. CDR1 SGHDT and CDR2 YYEEEE come from the germline V gene. The V end lost 4 bases, the J end lost 5 bases, and 24 bases lay between the germline ends. As DNA, the CDR3 is TGTGCCAGCAGCCCCGGACGACTTTCCCACTCGGGGGAGACCCAGTACTTC. Residues: CASSPGRLSHSGETQYF.

This rearrangement joins TRBV19 to TRBJ2-7, with D uncertain. The CDR3 covers 13 residues. CDR1 is LNHDA and CDR2 is SQIVND in the germline V gene (reference sequence). V was pared by 1 base and J by 3 bases, with 7 bases between. The CDR3 coding sequence is TGTGCCAGTAGTATAGGTCTAGGCTACGAGCAGTACGTC. Its protein product is CASSIGLGYEQYV.

Here the CDR3 reads CATSGGQGGSNQPQHF. CDR3 bases: TGTGCCACCAGCGGAGGACAGGGAGGTAGCAATCAGCCCCAGCATTTT. This sequence joins TRBV15 and TRBJ1-5; 8 bases agree with TRBD1. The CDR3 covers 16 residues. Trimming removed 5 bases from V and 0 bases from J; junction bases left unmatched: 6. CDR1 and CDR2 (germline): LNHNV, YYDKDF (reference sequence).

This clonotype was found many times. The chain has TRBV2 and TRBJ1-1, with 8 nucleotides matching TRBD1. Trimming removed 3 bases from V and 10 bases from J; junction bases left unmatched: 10. The CDR3 loop spans 14 amino acids. Germline values: CDR1 SNHLY, CDR2 FYNNEI. The CDR3 is CASSDRTGMGRAFF. Written as DNA, the CDR3 is TGTGCCAGCAGTGATCGGACAGGGATGGGAAGAGCTTTCTTT.

The chain combines TRBV19 with TRBJ1-1, with D uncertain. Deletions cut 0 bases from V and 0 bases from J, with 11 bases between. Germline lookup yields CDR1 LNHDA and CDR2 SQIVND (reference sequence). The CDR3 extends over 16 amino acids. The CDR3 region is CASSIDTRRMNTEAFF. The DNA of the CDR3 is TGTGCCAGTAGTATAGATACCAGGAGGATGAACACTGAAGCTTTCTTT.

The table lists this clonotype with many counts. The chain links TRBV7-2 to TRBJ1-5; D is unresolved. CDR1 and CDR2 (germline): SGHTA, FQGNSA. This CDR3 contains 15 residues. Trimming pared 4 bases from V and 0 bases from J, leaving 10 bases between. CDR3: CASSSREDSNQPQHF. CDR3 sequence (DNA): TGTGCCAGCAGCTCTAGAGAGGATAGCAATCAGCCCCAGCATTTT.

This clonotype was observed a single time. The CDR3 sequence is CATSDRPLGSQETQYF. DNA for the CDR3: TGTGCCACCAGTGACCGACCACTAGGGTCCCAAGAGACCCAGTACTTC. V and J are TRBV24-1 and TRBJ2-5, with D possibly matching TRBD2 (5 bases). The CDR3 has 16 residues. The V gene's germline CDR1 is KGHDR and CDR2 SFDVKD. V lost 4 bases and J lost 1, with 15 bases in between.

Written as DNA, the CDR3 is TGCGCCAGCAGCCCGGGACTAGCGGGAGAGTTCTCCTACAATGAGCAGTTCTTC. Protein sequence: CASSPGLAGEFSYNEQFF. J is TRBJ2-1 and V is TRBV5-1; 14 bases align to TRBD2. Germline CDR1 reads SGHRS; CDR2 reads YFSETQ. The CDR3 has 18 amino acids. Germline trimming cut 4 bases from V and 0 bases from J; bases unmatched to any gene: 6.